This passage covers 10 T cell receptor beta chains from one sample sequenced in a study of blood T cells in healthy people across ages. Sample-barcoded 5' priming and a J-beta primer mix drove a second PCR of 7 to 11 cycles. One entry per CDR3 protein, called by TCRdb with MiXCR from the 5' RACE reads. Altogether about 800,000 distinct CDR3 sequences are present, more than 35% being singletons, with the ten largest covering 15% to 20%. The sample was blood. The receptors shown here come from an elderly man in good health.

This clonotype was observed a handful of times. The V and J genes are TRBV27 and TRBJ2-7; D may correspond to TRBD1 or TRBD2 (7 bases each). V lost 6 bases, J lost 2 bases, and 17 bases lay in between. The CDR3 is 15 amino acids. CDR1 MNHEY and CDR2 SMNVEV come from the germline V gene (reference sequence). As DNA, the CDR3 is TGTGCCAGCAGGTGGGGGGGGACAGCCACCTACGAGCAGTACTTC. This encodes CASRWGGTATYEQYF.

This chain connects TRBV12-3 or TRBV12-4 to TRBJ2-4, with D maybe TRBD2 (6 bases). The end of the DNA aligns better with TRBJ2-7, so the J call may be wrong. The CDR3 covers 13 residues. CDR3 region: CASSASGSYEQYF. The DNA of the CDR3 is TGTGCCAGCAGTGCATCCGGGAGCTACGAGCAGTACTTC.

There are a few counts of this clonotype. This chain uses TRBV7-2 with TRBJ2-4, with TRBD1 as a possible D gene (6 bases). This CDR3 is 13 amino acids long. Germline loops: CDR1 SGHTA, CDR2 FQGNSA. Trimming pared 5 bases from V and 6 bases from J, leaving 11 bases between. CDR3: CASSVEGGNIQYF. In DNA, the CDR3 is TGTGCCAGCAGCGTAGAAGGGGGAAACATTCAGTACTTC. Using reference TRBV7-2 and TRBJ2-4 for the parts outside the CDR3, the full variable domain is GAGVSQSPSNKVTEKGKDVELRCDPISGHTALYWYRQSLGQGLEFLIYFQGNSAPDKSGLPSDRFSAERTGGSVSTLTIQRTQQEDSAVYLCASSVEGGNIQYFGAGTRLSVL.

In DNA form, the CDR3 reads TGCGCCAGCAGCCAAGATTCTATGGGCGCGGGGCCATACAATGAGCAGTTCTTC. This encodes CASSQDSMGAGPYNEQFF. The V and J genes are TRBV4-3 and TRBJ2-1; weak D call: TRBD2 (6 bases). Germline CDR1 reads LGHNA; CDR2 reads YSLEER. The CDR3 sequence is 18 residues long. Between the trimmed V and J ends, which lost 0 bases and 4 bases, there was a span of 19 bases.

A remark on this clonotype: At one of its ends the junction is not consistent with the germline gene, which may arise from a read error. The V gene is TRBV29-1, the J gene TRBJ1-2, with TRBD1 identical over 11 bases. Germline V gene data show CDR1 as SQVTM and CDR2 as ANQGSEA. The CDR3 extends over 14 amino acids. CDR3 residues: CSAEDGRTGGGYTF. The CDR3 DNA reads as TGCAGCGCTGAAGATGGCAGGACAGGGGGCGGCTACACCTTC.

The chain has TRBV10-1 and TRBJ2-7, with D perhaps being TRBD1 or TRBD2 (5 bases each). CDR3 length: 16 amino acids. V was clipped by 5 bases and J by 7 bases, with 24 bases between them. Germline CDR1 is WNHNN and CDR2 is SYGVQD (reference sequence). In DNA, the CDR3 is TGCGCCAGCAGTCCCGTGGTGGGGACGCCCTACAATGAGCAGTACTTC. This translates into CASSPVVGTPYNEQYF.

V and J are TRBV29-1 and TRBJ2-1, with 8 bases fitting TRBD1. The J segment lost 7 bases and the V segment lost 6 bases, leaving 8 bases of the junction unmatched. Germline-derived CDR1 and CDR2 are SQVTM and ANQGSEA. This CDR3 has 13 amino acids. The CDR3 protein is CSVERGTGNEQFF. The CDR3 DNA is TGCAGCGTGGAGAGGGGGACAGGTAATGAGCAGTTCTTC.

This clonotype was observed a handful of times. The rearrangement joins TRBV6-5 to TRBJ2-3, with 7 bases that match TRBD1. V lost 6 bases, J lost 4 bases, and 13 bases stayed unmatched. Germline CDR1 MNHEY, CDR2 SVGAGI. CDR3 length: 16 amino acids. The CDR3 DNA sequence: TGTGCCAGCAGATCGCTACAGGGGAGTGGCGCAGATACGCAGTATTTT. Its translation: CASRSLQGSGADTQYF.

This clonotype was seen only a few times. The genes are TRBV29-1 and TRBJ2-1, with 14 positions matching TRBD2. The CDR3 has 18 amino acids. V shed 4 bases, J shed 1 base, and the junction held 9 bases outside the gene matches. Germline V gene sequence: CDR1 SQVTM, CDR2 ANQGSEA. The CDR3 DNA follows: TGCAGCGTTGCGAAGACTAGCGGGAGGGCCGGTTCCTACAATGAGCAGTTCTTC. Amino acids: CSVAKTSGRAGSYNEQFF.

This clonotype was seen many times. The chain carries TRBV27 and TRBJ2-3, with 13 bases identical to TRBD2. The CDR3 consists of 15 residues. The J segment lost 2 bases and the V segment lost 7 bases, leaving 3 bases of the junction unmatched. Germline-derived CDR1 and CDR2 are MNHEY and SMNVEV (reference sequence). The CDR3 DNA sequence: TGTGCCAGCATTGGACTAGCGGGAGTCACAGATACGCAGTATTTT. It codes for CASIGLAGVTDTQYF.